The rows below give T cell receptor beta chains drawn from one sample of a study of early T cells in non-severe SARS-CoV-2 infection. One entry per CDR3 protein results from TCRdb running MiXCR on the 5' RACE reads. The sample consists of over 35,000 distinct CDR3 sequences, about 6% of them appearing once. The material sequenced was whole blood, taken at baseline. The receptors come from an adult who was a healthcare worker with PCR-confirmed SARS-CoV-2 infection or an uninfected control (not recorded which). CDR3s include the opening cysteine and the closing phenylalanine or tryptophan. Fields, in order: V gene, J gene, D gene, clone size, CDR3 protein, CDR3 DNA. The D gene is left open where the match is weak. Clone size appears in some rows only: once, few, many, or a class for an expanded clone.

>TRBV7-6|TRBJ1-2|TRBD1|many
CASSPRGTGPYGYTF
TGTGCCAGCAGCCCCCGGGGGACAGGGCCCTATGGCTACACCTTC
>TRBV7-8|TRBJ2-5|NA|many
CASRIGRDQETQYF
TGTGCCAGCAGAATCGGCCGAGACCAAGAGACCCAGTACTTC
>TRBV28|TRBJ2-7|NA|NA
CASSLTQGGEQYF
TGTGCCAGCAGTTTAACACAGGGAGGCGAGCAGTACTTC
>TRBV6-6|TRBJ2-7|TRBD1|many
CASRDRSTYEQYF
TGTGCCAGCCGGGACAGGAGCACCTACGAGCAGTACTTC
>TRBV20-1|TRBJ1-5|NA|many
CSASPRTYNQPQHF
TGCAGTGCTAGTCCACGGACCTACAATCAGCCCCAGCATTTT
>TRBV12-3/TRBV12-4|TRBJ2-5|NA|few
CASSPSNLGTQYF
TGTGCCAGCAGTCCCAGTAACCTCGGGACCCAGTACTTC
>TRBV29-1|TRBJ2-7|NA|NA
CSVGQNYEQYF
TGCAGCGTCGGACAGAACTACGAGCAGTACTTC
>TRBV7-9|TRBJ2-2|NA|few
CASSPGVSNTGELFF
TGTGCCAGCAGCCCAGGGGTCTCTAACACCGGGGAGCTGTTTTTT
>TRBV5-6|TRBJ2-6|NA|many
CASSQTPSGANVLTF
TGTGCCAGCAGCCAAACCCCCTCTGGGGCCAACGTCCTGACTTTC
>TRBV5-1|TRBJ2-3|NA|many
CASSLGQPDTQYF
TGCGCCAGCAGCTTAGGACAGCCAGATACGCAGTATTTT
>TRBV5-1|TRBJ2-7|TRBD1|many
CASSPDRGSAYEQYF
TGCGCCAGCAGCCCGGACAGGGGAAGTGCCTACGAGCAGTACTTC
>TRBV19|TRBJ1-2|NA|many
CASSPGQYYGYTF
TGTGCCAGTAGTCCCGGACAGTACTATGGCTACACCTTC
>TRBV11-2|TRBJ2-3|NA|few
CASSWVVDLSTDTQYF
TGTGCCAGCAGCTGGGTGGTCGACTTAAGCACAGATACGCAGTATTTT
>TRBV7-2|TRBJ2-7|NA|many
CASSLGPSYEQYF
TGTGCCAGCAGCTTAGGGCCATCCTACGAGCAGTACTTC
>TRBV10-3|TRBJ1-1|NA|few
CAISESGRVNTEAFF
TGTGCCATCAGTGAGTCAGGACGGGTGAACACTGAAGCTTTCTTT
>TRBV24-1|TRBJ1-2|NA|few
CATSEAPDTRGYTF
TGTGCCACCAGTGAGGCCCCGGACACCCGTGGCTACACCTTC
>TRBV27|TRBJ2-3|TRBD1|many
CASSLRTGGTDTQYF
TGTGCCAGCAGTTTAAGGACAGGGGGCACAGATACGCAGTATTTT
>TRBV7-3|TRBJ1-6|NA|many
CASSFDPQLPLHF
TGTGCCAGCAGCTTCGATCCCCAGCTACCCCTCCACTTT
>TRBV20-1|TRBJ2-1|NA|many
CSARFGSSYNEQFF
TGCAGTGCTAGATTCGGAAGCTCCTACAATGAGCAGTTCTTC
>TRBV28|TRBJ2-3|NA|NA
CASSLSSVGSTDTQYF
TGTGCCAGCAGTTTATCCTCCGTGGGTAGCACAGATACGCAGTATTTT
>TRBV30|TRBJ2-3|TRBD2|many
CAGTRRHKGTQYF
TGTGCCGGGACTAGAAGGCACAAGGGGACGCAGTATTTT
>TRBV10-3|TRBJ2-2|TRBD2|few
CAILAADTGELFF
TGTGCCATCCTAGCGGCGGACACCGGGGAGCTGTTTTTT
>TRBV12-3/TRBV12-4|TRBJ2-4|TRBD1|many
CASSDPGTGKNIQYF
TGTGCCAGCAGCGACCCCGGGACAGGGAAGAACATTCAGTACTTC
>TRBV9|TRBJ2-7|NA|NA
CASSVGAGTPYEQYF
TGTGCCAGCAGCGTAGGGGCCGGGACACCCTACGAGCAGTACTTC
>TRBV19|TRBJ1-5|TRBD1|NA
CATALRGGQPQHF
TGTGCCACCGCTCTCAGGGGGGGACAGCCCCAGCATTTT
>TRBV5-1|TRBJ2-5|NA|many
CASSLGANQETQYF
TGCGCCAGCAGCTTGGGTGCGAACCAAGAGACCCAGTACTTC
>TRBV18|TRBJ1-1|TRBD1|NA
CASARQGDTEAFF
TGTGCCAGCGCGCGACAGGGTGACACTGAAGCTTTCTTT
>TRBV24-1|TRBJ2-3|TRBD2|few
CATSDPLPSGGTDTQYF
TGTGCCACCAGTGATCCCCTCCCTAGCGGAGGCACAGATACGCAGTATTTT
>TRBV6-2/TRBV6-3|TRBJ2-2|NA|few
CASSYSTTSPPGELFF
TGTGCCAGCAGTTACTCGACTACTAGTCCCCCCGGGGAGCTGTTTTTT
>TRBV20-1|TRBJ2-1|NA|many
CSAGPSNEQFF
TGCAGTGCTGGGCCCAGCAATGAGCAGTTCTTC
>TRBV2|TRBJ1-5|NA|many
CASSVDGNQPQHF
TGTGCCAGCAGTGTAGACGGAAATCAGCCCCAGCATTTT
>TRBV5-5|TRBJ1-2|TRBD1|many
CASSFEDRGLGGYTF
TGTGCCAGCAGCTTTGAGGACAGGGGGCTTGGTGGCTACACCTTC
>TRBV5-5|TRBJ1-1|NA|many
CASSLASYSGKRAEAFF
TGTGCCAGCAGCTTGGCTAGCTATAGCGGGAAACGGGCTGAAGCTTTCTTT
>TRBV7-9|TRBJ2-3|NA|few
CASRQQGSTDTQYF
TGTGCCAGCAGACAACAGGGAAGCACAGATACGCAGTATTTT
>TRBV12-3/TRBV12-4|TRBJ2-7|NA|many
CASSENRGGNYEQYF
TGTGCCAGCAGTGAGAACAGGGGGGGGAATTACGAGCAGTACTTC
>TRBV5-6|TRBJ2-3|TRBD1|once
CASSTDRGPRTDTQYF
TGTGCCAGCAGCACCGACAGGGGGCCCCGCACAGATACGCAGTATTTT
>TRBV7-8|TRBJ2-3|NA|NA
CASSQLGTDTQYF
TGTGCCAGCAGCCAATTAGGCACAGATACGCAGTATTTT
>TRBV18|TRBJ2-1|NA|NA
CASSPRPRDGNEQFF
TGTGCCAGCTCACCGCGGCCGAGGGATGGCAATGAGCAGTTCTTC
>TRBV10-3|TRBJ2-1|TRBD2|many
CAISEFASGGGEQFF
TGTGCCATCAGTGAGTTTGCTAGCGGGGGTGGTGAGCAGTTCTTC
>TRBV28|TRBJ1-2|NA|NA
CASSESGTPSYGYTF
TGTGCCAGCAGTGAATCCGGGACCCCGAGCTATGGCTACACCTTC
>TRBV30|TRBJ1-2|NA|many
CAWSPQGLYGYTF
TGTGCCTGGAGTCCACAGGGACTCTATGGCTACACCTTC
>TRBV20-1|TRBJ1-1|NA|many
CSARRTGAEAFF
TGCAGTGCTCGGCGGACGGGGGCTGAAGCTTTCTTT
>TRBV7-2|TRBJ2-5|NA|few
CASSWGQETQYF
TGTGCCAGCAGCTGGGGGCAAGAGACCCAGTACTTC
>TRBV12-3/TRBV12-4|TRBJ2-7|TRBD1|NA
CASSNSFLGDRVYEQYF
TGTGCCAGCAGTAATAGTTTCCTCGGGGACAGGGTCTACGAGCAGTACTTC
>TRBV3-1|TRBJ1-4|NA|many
CASSEGLNEKLFF
TGTGCCAGCAGCGAGGGACTGAATGAAAAACTGTTTTTT
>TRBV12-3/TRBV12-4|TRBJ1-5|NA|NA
CASSSDYQPQHF
TGTGCCAGTAGTTCGGATTATCAGCCCCAGCATTTT
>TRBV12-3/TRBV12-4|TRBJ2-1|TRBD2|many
CASRGSGGAREQFF
TGTGCCAGCAGGGGTAGCGGGGGGGCCCGTGAGCAGTTCTTC
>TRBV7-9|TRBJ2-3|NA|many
CASSLPDWYTDTQYF
TGTGCCAGCAGCCTGCCGGACTGGTACACAGATACGCAGTATTTT
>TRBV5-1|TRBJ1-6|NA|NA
CASRLGLLAYNSPLHF
TGCGCCAGCCGACTGGGACTCCTCGCTTATAATTCACCCCTCCACTTT
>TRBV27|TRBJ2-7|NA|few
CASSFVAGPYEQYF
TGTGCCAGCAGTTTCGTGGCAGGGCCCTACGAGCAGTACTTC
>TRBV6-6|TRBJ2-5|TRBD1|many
CASSSGTGNIETQYF
TGTGCCAGCAGCTCCGGGACAGGGAATATAGAGACCCAGTACTTC
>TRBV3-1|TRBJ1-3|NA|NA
CASSRLGNTIYF
TGTGCCAGCAGCCGCCTAGGAAACACCATATATTTT
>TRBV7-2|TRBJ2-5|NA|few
CASSLASGAGETQYF
TGTGCCAGCAGCTTAGCCTCGGGGGCGGGCGAGACCCAGTACTTC
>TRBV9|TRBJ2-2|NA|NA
CASSVGGPGELFF
TGTGCCAGCAGCGTAGGAGGGCCCGGGGAGCTGTTTTTT